The 17 T cell receptor beta chains reported below all come from one sample, sequenced in a study of Ad26.COV2.S vaccination and SARS-CoV-2 variants. Libraries were prepared by immunoSEQ multiplex PCR; TCRdb keeps only in-frame clonotypes and omits some of them. Among 410,000 or so clones listed, approximately 90% were seen once. The treatment was: 19 received Ad26.COV2.S at low or high dose, single or two shots; 5 received placebo; per-sample allocation not given. The investigators took samples on day 63 after the first vaccine or placebo injection. The material was peripheral blood, obtained in a trial of Ad26.COV2.S vaccine versus placebo. The receptors originated from a person aged 18-60 years who received the Ad26.COV2.S COVID-19 vaccine or a placebo.

The chain joins TRBV19 to TRBJ1-5; the match to TRBD1 covers 11 bases. Germline V lookup: CDR1 LNHDA, CDR2 SQIVND (reference sequence). With 6 bases clipped from V and 7 bases from J, the junction kept 14 bases outside the gene matches. CDR3 length: 17 amino acids. This CDR3 is CASRGPGQGVPGQPQHF. Written as DNA, the CDR3 is TGTGCCAGTAGGGGACCGGGACAGGGGGTTCCAGGGCAGCCCCAGCATTTT. Supplemented by reference TRBV19 and TRBJ1-5, the full variable domain reads DGGITQSPKYLFRKEGQNVTLSCEQNLNHDAMYWYRQDPGQGLRLIYYSQIVNDFQKGDIAEGYSVSREKKESFPLTVTSAQKNPTAFYLCASRGPGQGVPGQPQHFGDGTRLSIL.

V is TRBV6-5 and J is TRBJ2-7; TRBD1 matches 7 bases. Trimming removed 6 bases from V and 3 bases from J; junction bases left unmatched: 5. The germline V gene has CDR1 MNHEY and CDR2 SVGAGI. The length of the CDR3 is 13 residues. The CDR3 reads CASSYRQGYEQYF. The DNA of the CDR3 is TGTGCCAGCAGCTATCGACAGGGCTACGAGCAGTACTTC.

V is TRBV4-3 and J is TRBJ2-1; D may match TRBD1 or TRBD2 (6 bases each). Germline-derived CDR1 and CDR2 are LGHNA and YSLEER. The germline V and J ends were trimmed by 3 bases and 0 bases, with 15 bases remaining between them. The length of the CDR3 is 17 residues. The CDR3 spells CASSHPPGASSYNEQFF. CDR3 nucleotides: TGCGCCAGCAGCCATCCCCCGGGGGCCAGCTCCTACAATGAGCAGTTCTTC.

The genes are TRBV6-5 and TRBJ1-2, with D possibly TRBD1 on 5 matching bases. The CDR3 contains 15 residues. Per germline, CDR1 MNHEY and CDR2 SVGAGI. V was shortened by 5 bases and J by 4 bases, with 17 bases between the two germline ends. As DNA, the CDR3 is TGTGCCAGCAGTCTCCGGGACGGATACCTCTATGGCTACACCTTC. Protein: CASSLRDGYLYGYTF.

A single count supports this clone. CDR3: CASKRSGVNEQFF. DNA of the CDR3: TGTGCCAGCAAGCGTTCGGGGGTAAATGAGCAGTTCTTC. This chain joins TRBV28 and TRBJ2-1, with D possibly being TRBD2 (6 bases). The CDR3 is made up of 13 amino acids. CDR1 and CDR2 (germline): MDHEN, SYDVKM. The V and J ends lost 7 bases and 7 bases respectively, with 14 bases between them.

This chain connects TRBV5-1 to TRBJ2-5; either TRBD1 or TRBD2 may supply D (5 bases each). The CDR3 spans 15 residues. The V end lost 3 bases, the J end lost 1 base, and 13 bases lay between the germline ends. Germline CDR1 reads SGHRS; CDR2 reads YFSETQ. The CDR3 bases are TGCGCCAGCAGCTGGGGGTACGCTTCCCAAGAGACCCAGTACTTC. As protein: CASSWGYASQETQYF.

This sequence joins TRBV6-5 and TRBJ2-7; 8 bases are shared with TRBD1. Germline V lookup: CDR1 MNHEY, CDR2 SVGAGI. Trimming took 6 bases from V and 0 from J; bases not matched to a gene: 4. The CDR3 contains 14 residues. The CDR3 DNA reads TGTGCCAGCAGGGGACAGGACTACTCCTACGAGCAGTACTTC. Translation gives CASRGQDYSYEQYF.

The chain is built from TRBV6-5 and TRBJ2-7, with 8 bases lining up with TRBD1. Germline CDR1 reads MNHEY; CDR2 reads SVGAGI. After removal of 5 bases from V and 4 bases from J, the junction contained 7 bases not matched to a gene. The length of the CDR3 is 14 residues. The DNA for the CDR3 is TGTGCCAGCAGTCGACCGGGACAGGTGTACGAGCAGTACTTC. It is translated as CASSRPGQVYEQYF.

The rearrangement uses TRBV9 and TRBJ2-3, with 14 bases fitting TRBD2. CDR1 is SGDLS and CDR2 is YYNGEE in the germline V gene. CDR3 length: 18 amino acids. The V gene end was trimmed by 3 bases and the J gene end by 2 bases; junction bases not matched to a gene: 8. CDR3: CASSAGRTSGGPTDTQYF. As DNA, the CDR3 is TGTGCCAGCAGCGCGGGGAGGACTAGCGGGGGGCCCACAGATACGCAGTATTTT. The variable domain in full, completed from reference TRBV9 and TRBJ2-3, reads DSGVTQTPKHLITATGQRVTLRCSPRSGDLSVYWYQQSLDQGLQFLIQYYNGEERAKGNILERFSAQQFPDLHSELNLSSLELGDSALYFCASSAGRTSGGPTDTQYFGPGTRLTVL.

This clone was recorded once. This sequence joins TRBV10-3 and TRBJ2-3; no firm D call. The CDR3 is 14 amino acids. Germline lookup yields CDR1 ENHRY and CDR2 SYGVKD. The V end was cut by 10 bases, the J end by 0 bases, with 14 bases between. CDR3 nucleotide sequence: TGTGCCACCCTGCTGGCGGATAGCACAGATACGCAGTATTTT. Its protein product is CATLLADSTDTQYF.

V usage is TRBV28 and J usage is TRBJ1-1; no clear D. The CDR3 runs to 13 residues. V lost 5 bases, J lost 10 bases, and 17 bases lay in between. Germline values: CDR1 MDHEN, CDR2 SYDVKM. CDR3 in DNA: TGTGCCAGCAGTCACTACATAGACGGTCGAGCTTTCTTT. Its translation is CASSHYIDGRAFF.

The chain is built from TRBV6-5 and TRBJ1-2; D may be TRBD1 (6 bases). Trimming took 6 bases from V and 3 from J, leaving 17 bases between them. The CDR3 has 15 amino acids. Germline assignment: CDR1 MNHEY and CDR2 SVGAGI. CDR3 coding DNA: TGTGCCAGCAGCGGACAGACTATATCTGACTATGGCTACACCTTC. Its translation: CASSGQTISDYGYTF.

The genes are TRBV3-1 (or the pseudogene TRBV3-2) and TRBJ2-5; a possible D gene is TRBD1 (6 bases). This CDR3 has 15 residues. Trimming cost V 3 bases and J 2 bases, with 13 bases left between them. Germline-derived CDR1 and CDR2 are LGHDT and YNNKEL (reference sequence). The CDR3 loop is CASSQRGTEQETQYF. CDR3 in DNA: TGTGCCAGCAGCCAGAGGGGGACGGAGCAAGAGACCCAGTACTTC.

The chain has TRBV7-2 and TRBJ2-3, with D possibly matching TRBD2 (6 bases). Per the germline V gene, CDR1 is SGHTA and CDR2 is FQGNSA. The CDR3 sequence is 19 residues long. Trimming shortened V by 0 bases and J by 0 bases, and 19 bases separated the two germline ends. The CDR3, as DNA: TGTGCCAGCAGCTTAGCGCCTCTCAACGGGGGAGCTAGCACAGATACGCAGTATTTT. Its protein is CASSLAPLNGGASTDTQYF.

This chain links TRBV5-4 with TRBJ2-3; D possibly corresponds to TRBD1 (6 bases). CDR3 length equals 16 residues. V was cut by 4 bases and J by 0 bases, with 15 bases left in between. Germline lookup yields CDR1 SGHNT and CDR2 YYREEE (reference sequence). CDR3 amino acids: CASSKLGGTSTDTQYF. The CDR3, as DNA: TGTGCCAGCAGCAAGCTAGGGGGAACTAGCACAGATACGCAGTATTTT.

In DNA, the CDR3 is TGTGCCAGCAGTGGGGGCCACGAGCAGTACTTC. This encodes CASSGGHEQYF. The chain links TRBV6-4 to TRBJ2-7, with D possibly matching TRBD1 (5 bases). Trimming pared 4 bases from V and 5 bases from J, leaving 6 bases between. CDR1 and CDR2 (germline): MRHNA, SNTAGT. The length of the CDR3 is 11 residues.

The rearrangement links TRBV3-1 (or the pseudogene TRBV3-2) to TRBJ2-1; 10 nucleotides agree with TRBD2. The length of the CDR3 is 16 residues. Germline CDR1 is LGHDT and CDR2 is YNNKEL (reference sequence). The J segment lost 6 bases and the V segment lost 0 bases, leaving 5 bases of the junction unmatched. Here the CDR3 reads CASSQDPGLASNEQFF. The DNA of the CDR3 is TGTGCCAGCAGCCAAGACCCGGGACTAGCGTCCAATGAGCAGTTCTTC.